Each of the 21 T cell receptor beta chains below was sequenced from the same sample in a study of blood T cell repertoires in COVID-19. TCRdb's table, derived via immunoSEQ multiplex PCR, lists solely in-frame clones and lacks some. The repertoire holds about 220,000 clones, with roughly 84% as singletons. Sequenced input: peripheral blood. The receptors stem from a man over 45 with active or convalescent COVID-19.

The CDR3 reads CASSVTDSSTDTQYF. The CDR3 nucleotides are TGTGCCAGCAGCGTTACGGACTCAAGCACAGATACGCAGTATTTT. The chain is built from TRBV9 and TRBJ2-3; perhaps TRBD2 as D (5 bases). CDR1 and CDR2 from the germline V gene are SGDLS and YYNGEE. The CDR3 consists of 15 residues. With 2 bases removed from V and 0 bases from J, the gap between germline ends came to 10 bases.

The J gene is TRBJ2-3, the V gene TRBV20-1, with D possibly TRBD2 on 6 matching bases. V lost 5 bases, J lost 9 bases, and 12 bases lay in between. The CDR3 is 11 residues long. Germline CDR1 DFQATT, CDR2 SNEGSKA (reference sequence). CDR3 bases: TGCAGTGCTTCAACTAGCCCAACGCAGTATTTT. Amino acids: CSASTSPTQYF.

The J gene is TRBJ1-5, the V gene TRBV19; the match to TRBD1 covers 9 bases. Unmatched junction bases numbered 3, after V lost 5 bases and J lost 7 bases. Germline assignment: CDR1 LNHDA and CDR2 SQIVND (reference sequence). The CDR3 extends over 13 amino acids. The CDR3 DNA reads as TGTGCCAGTAGTTGGACAGGGGTACAGCCCCAGCATTTT. Protein: CASSWTGVQPQHF.

V is TRBV4-1 and J is TRBJ1-2, with D possibly being TRBD1 (6 bases). This CDR3 is built from 16 residues. Germline CDR1 is MGHRA and CDR2 is YSYEKL. V dropped 0 bases and J dropped 4 bases, with 15 bases sitting between them. The CDR3 protein is CASSQDAGGTPYGYTF. CDR3 bases: TGCGCCAGCAGCCAAGATGCGGGGGGCACCCCCTATGGCTACACCTTC.

This clone has just one count. The chain has TRBV5-1 and TRBJ1-5; 9 bases are a match to TRBD1. Trimming took 4 bases from V and 6 from J; bases not matched to a gene: 11. The CDR3 runs to 16 residues. Germline values: CDR1 SGHRS, CDR2 YFSETQ. The CDR3 region is CASSVAPGTGTQPQHF. The CDR3, as DNA: TGCGCCAGCAGCGTCGCTCCCGGGACAGGGACTCAGCCCCAGCATTTT.

This sequence joins TRBV27 and TRBJ1-2, with a tentative D call TRBD1 (6 bases). V lost 1 base, J lost 1 base, and 10 bases lay in between. Germline V gene sequence: CDR1 MNHEY, CDR2 SMNVEV (reference sequence). This CDR3 comprises 15 residues. This chain's CDR3 is CASSLFGQYNYGYTF. DNA for the CDR3: TGTGCCAGCAGTTTATTTGGACAGTATAACTATGGCTACACCTTC.

This clone was detected a few times. The rearrangement links TRBV5-6 to TRBJ1-3, with no clear D. The CDR3 is 16 amino acids. With 3 bases removed from V and 0 bases from J, the gap between germline ends came to 13 bases. Germline loops: CDR1 SGHDT, CDR2 YYEEEE. CDR3 sequence: CASSSLEQSSGNTIYF. CDR3 coding DNA: TGTGCCAGCAGCTCGTTGGAACAGAGCTCTGGAAACACCATATATTTT.

V gene TRBV18 combines with J gene TRBJ1-5; D possibly corresponds to TRBD1 (5 bases). V lost 6 bases to trimming and J lost 4 bases, with 10 bases between them. CDR1 and CDR2 from the germline V gene are KGHSH and LQKENI. The CDR3 has 13 amino acids. As DNA, the CDR3 is TGTGCCAGCTCTCCGGACAAGAATCAGCCCCAGCATTTT. Protein sequence: CASSPDKNQPQHF.

The chain employs TRBV6-5 and TRBJ1-1; D gene unclear. The V and J ends lost 0 bases and 0 bases respectively, with 8 bases between them. The CDR3 consists of 15 residues. Germline CDR1 reads MNHEY; CDR2 reads SVGAGI. The CDR3 nucleotides read TGTGCCAGCAGTTACTCGCCAGGCCTGAACACTGAAGCTTTCTTT. Protein sequence: CASSYSPGLNTEAFF.

The rearrangement uses TRBV29-1 and TRBJ2-2; the D gene is possibly TRBD2 (6 bases). V lost 0 bases to trimming and J lost 5 bases, with 16 bases between them. Germline V gives CDR1 SQVTM, CDR2 ANQGSEA. This CDR3 spans 16 amino acids. The CDR3 region is CSVEDIRQGGTGELFF. For the CDR3, the DNA is TGCAGCGTTGAAGATATTCGCCAGGGAGGTACCGGGGAGCTGTTTTTT.

This clone was recorded once. The rearrangement joins TRBV28 to TRBJ2-5, with 11 bases identical to TRBD1. The trim removed 4 bases at V and 5 bases at J, leaving 9 bases unmatched. The CDR3 spans 16 residues. CDR1 is MDHEN, CDR2 SYDVKM, per germline. CDR3 DNA sequence: TGTGCCAGCAGTTCACCCCAGGACAGGGGGCGGGAGACCCAGTACTTC. As protein: CASSSPQDRGRETQYF.

This chain uses TRBV6-1 with TRBJ1-2, with TRBD1 matching over 8 bases. CDR1 and CDR2 (germline): MNHNS, SASEGT. The CDR3 length is 14 residues. Trimming removed 0 bases from V and 4 bases from J; junction bases left unmatched: 1. The CDR3, as DNA: TGTGCCAGCAGTGAAGCTGGACAGGGCTATGGCTACACCTTC. It specifies CASSEAGQGYGYTF.

V usage is TRBV14 and J usage is TRBJ1-2; D not resolved. With 1 base removed from V and 4 bases from J, the gap between germline ends came to 7 bases. This CDR3 contains 13 residues. CDR1 is SGHDN, CDR2 FVKESK, per germline. The CDR3 here is CASSQGFGYGYTF. CDR3 in DNA: TGTGCCAGCAGCCAAGGATTCGGCTATGGCTACACCTTC.

The chain recombines TRBV6-2 or TRBV6-3 with TRBJ2-5; 8 positions match TRBD1. Trimming removed 4 bases from V and 4 bases from J; junction bases left unmatched: 2. The CDR3 is made up of 13 amino acids. CDR1 and CDR2 from the germline V gene are MNHEY and SVGEGT. CDR3 DNA sequence: TGTGCCAGCAGTTTAGGACAGGGAGAGACCCAGTACTTC. This codes for CASSLGQGETQYF.

J is TRBJ1-2 and V is TRBV5-1; the D gene is possibly TRBD1 (5 bases). The germline V gene encodes CDR1 SGHRS and CDR2 YFSETQ. V lost 0 bases and J lost 5, with 14 bases in between. This CDR3 contains 15 residues. As DNA, the CDR3 is TGCGCCAGCAGCTTGGTAGGGGAAGGGGTGTATGGCTACACCTTC. As protein: CASSLVGEGVYGYTF.

V is TRBV19 and J is TRBJ1-1; 8 bases are shared with TRBD1. The CDR3 contains 17 residues. Germline V gene data show CDR1 as LNHDA and CDR2 as SQIVND (reference sequence). V was clipped by 5 bases and J by 1 base; unmatched bases: 12. This chain's CDR3 is CASSPRQGRPGNTEAFF. CDR3 DNA: TGTGCCAGTAGTCCCCGACAGGGGCGCCCCGGGAACACTGAAGCTTTCTTT.

On this clone: The conserved phenylalanine or tryptophan normally closing the CDR3 is absent here, so this likely arose from a read error. The DNA is omitted, as the CDR3 cannot be located on it reliably, and the CDR3 follows TCRdb's listing. The chain combines TRBV5-1 with TRBJ2-7; TRBD1 is taken as the D call from the table, unchecked against the DNA. Germline CDR1 and CDR2: SGHRS and YFSETQ. A total of 8 residues make up the CDR3, ends included. CDR3 loop: CASSLGPL.

The genes are TRBV11-2 and TRBJ1-4; D is uncertain. This CDR3 is built from 15 residues. The V gene's germline CDR1 is SGHAT and CDR2 FQNNGV. Trimming left V 1 base short and J 6 bases short, with 12 bases between. Here the CDR3 DNA reads TGTGCCAGCAGCTTAGCGGGAGGTAGAGATGAAAAACTGTTTTTT. Translation gives CASSLAGGRDEKLFF.

The chain uses TRBV6-2 or TRBV6-3 and TRBJ1-5; D is possibly TRBD1 (5 bases). The V gene's germline CDR1 is MNHEY and CDR2 SVGEGT. This CDR3 region has 18 residues. V lost 0 bases to trimming and J lost 2 bases, with 17 bases between them. The chain's CDR3 is CASSYSRGGDIGNQPQHF. CDR3 in DNA: TGTGCCAGCAGTTACTCGAGGGGAGGGGATATTGGCAATCAGCCCCAGCATTTT.

The V call is TRBV19, the J call TRBJ2-7; 11 bases map to TRBD1. V dropped 3 bases and J dropped 7; count of bases not matched to a gene: 5. Germline values: CDR1 LNHDA, CDR2 SQIVND (reference sequence). The CDR3 is 14 amino acids. DNA for the CDR3: TGTGCCAGTAGTATTGGACAGGGGGCGGGGGAGCAGTACTTC. It specifies CASSIGQGAGEQYF.

V is TRBV20-1 and J is TRBJ2-7; 7 nucleotides match TRBD2. Germline lookup yields CDR1 DFQATT and CDR2 SNEGSKA (reference sequence). This CDR3 region has 11 residues. V lost 8 bases to trimming and J lost 2 bases; unmatched junction nucleotides: 3. The CDR3, as DNA: TGCAGTCCCAGCGGGACCTACGAGCAGTACTTC. It translates to CSPSGTYEQYF.